This entry lists 11 T cell receptor beta chains sequenced from one sample in a study of blood T cell repertoires in COVID-19. Using immunoSEQ multiplex PCR, the repertoire was profiled, and TCRdb retains in-frame clones only, with some absent. This sample has 100,000 or so clones; 87% occur once, and the top ten carry around 10%. The specimen sequenced was peripheral blood. These receptors were obtained from a woman aged 25 to 45 with acute or convalescent COVID-19.

The rearrangement uses TRBV6-5 and TRBJ2-2; D remains ambiguous. There are 13 residues in the CDR3. The ends were cut back, 7 bases at V and 3 bases at J, with 9 bases in the middle. CDR1 and CDR2 (germline): MNHEY, SVGAGI. DNA of the CDR3: TGTGCCAGCACCCCTACAGACACCGGGGAGCTGTTTTTT. Its protein is CASTPTDTGELFF.

V and J are TRBV4-1 and TRBJ2-7; 7 bases match TRBD1. V gave up 2 bases and J gave up 7 bases; unmatched junction bases: 14. Germline CDR1 MGHRA, CDR2 YSYEKL. CDR3 length: 16 amino acids. The CDR3 sequence is CASSQSYRGKVGEQYF. The DNA for the CDR3 is TGCGCCAGCAGCCAATCGTACAGGGGAAAGGTGGGAGAGCAGTACTTC.

This clone was found once. The chain uses TRBV6-5 and TRBJ1-1; D unclear. Trimming left V 2 bases short and J 0 bases short, with 13 bases between. This CDR3 is built from 16 residues. Germline CDR1 MNHEY, CDR2 SVGAGI. The CDR3 bases are TGTGCCAGCAGTTACCGAGACGGAGGCGTGAACACTGAAGCTTTCTTT. Translation: CASSYRDGGVNTEAFF.

The rearrangement uses TRBV18 and TRBJ2-3, with a tentative D call TRBD2 (5 bases). Germline-derived CDR1 and CDR2 are KGHSH and LQKENI. V dropped 4 bases and J dropped 0 bases, with 17 bases sitting between them. The CDR3 runs to 17 residues. In nucleotides, the CDR3 is TGTGCCAGCTCACTCTTCGGAGGAGGATCTAGCACAGATACGCAGTATTTT. It encodes CASSLFGGGSSTDTQYF.

The CDR3 loop reads CASSVEGASQGTEAFF. The DNA of the CDR3 is TGTGCCAGCAGCGTAGAAGGGGCGAGCCAGGGCACTGAAGCTTTCTTT. The J gene is TRBJ1-1, the V gene TRBV9; TRBD1 might be the D (5 bases). The CDR3 is 16 residues long. Trimming cost V 0 bases and J 4 bases, with 16 bases left between them. Germline V gene sequence: CDR1 SGDLS, CDR2 YYNGEE.

The chain carries TRBV6-4 and TRBJ1-6, with D maybe TRBD1 (6 bases). V shed 6 bases and J shed 0 bases, with 9 bases lying between them. Germline CDR1 is MRHNA and CDR2 is SNTAGT. The CDR3 length is 15 residues. Here the CDR3 DNA reads TGTGCCAGCAGAAGGGGGAGCTCCTATAATTCACCCCTCCACTTT. Encoded protein: CASRRGSSYNSPLHF.

Within the sample, this clone is medium-sized (0.01 to 0.1%). The gene calls are TRBV13 and TRBJ1-5; no clear D. Deletions cut 5 bases from V and 6 bases from J, with 8 bases between. Germline V gene data show CDR1 as PRHDT and CDR2 as FYEKMQ (reference sequence). This CDR3 is built from 12 residues. CDR3 amino acids: CASSLEGQPQHF. For the CDR3, the DNA is TGTGCCAGCAGCCTCGAGGGTCAGCCCCAGCATTTT.

This chain connects TRBV20-1 to TRBJ1-4; D gene ambiguous. The CDR3 runs to 11 residues. V gave up 4 bases and J gave up 6 bases, with 6 bases separating them. Per the germline V gene, CDR1 is DFQATT and CDR2 is SNEGSKA (reference sequence). This CDR3 reads CSATGYEKLFF. DNA of the CDR3: TGCAGTGCTACCGGGTATGAAAAACTGTTTTTT.

This clone was found once. The chain recombines TRBV3-1 (or the pseudogene TRBV3-2) with TRBJ2-3, with 10 bases that match TRBD1. The CDR3 spans 17 residues. Germline V gene sequence: CDR1 LGHDT, CDR2 YNNKEL (reference sequence). Germline trimming cut 4 bases from V and 1 base from J; bases unmatched to any gene: 8. CDR3 residues: CASSLSGTGAGTDTQYF. The CDR3 DNA reads TGTGCCAGCAGCCTATCCGGGACAGGGGCTGGCACAGATACGCAGTATTTT.

The rearrangement links TRBV5-6 to TRBJ1-1, with D perhaps TRBD1 (6 bases). This CDR3 has 15 residues. Trimming shortened V by 4 bases and J by 5 bases, and 18 bases separated the two germline ends. CDR1 SGHDT and CDR2 YYEEEE come from the germline V gene. CDR3 residues: CASSRRTERETEAFF. The CDR3 coding sequence is TGTGCCAGCAGCCGGCGGACAGAAAGGGAGACTGAAGCTTTCTTT.

The chain recombines TRBV5-1 with TRBJ1-6; D is uncertain. CDR3 length: 16 amino acids. Trimming took off 0 bases at V and 7 bases at J, with 14 bases between the two ends. Germline V gives CDR1 SGHRS, CDR2 YFSETQ. The chain's CDR3 is CASSLGPDPSNSPLHF. Written as DNA, the CDR3 is TGCGCCAGCAGCTTGGGGCCAGATCCTTCGAATTCACCCCTCCACTTT.